This T cell receptor (beta chain) originates from a study of cytomegalovirus exposure and HLA in healthy donors (dated by TCRdb to 2017 to 2019). Concerning the study at large: According to a later analysis, one platform produced both the roughly 120 validation repertoires and the 620 or so repertoires of the first cohort. The aim of the study was to test whether cataloging public T cell receptors could identify signatures of past pathogen exposure. Along with the roughly 670-subject first cohort, a separate validation cohort of 120 different subjects was used. To predict cytomegalovirus infection status, the study brought together high-throughput TCR immunosequencing, statistical association of individual TCRs with disease status, and machine learning.

The donors belonged to the validation cohort of over a hundred subjects, which was separate from the approximately 660-subject first cohort. What the authors observed across the whole study: Subsequent analysis determined that TCRs grouped into clusters in the first cohort also showed a tendency toward co-occurrence across the roughly 110 validation repertoires, and approximately 93% of cluster scores exceeded 0. Most TCR sequences were seen in very few donors, while some public TCRs were found in many individuals. A later analysis had no HLA typing for the validation cohort, so co-occurrence there was scored across all 130 or so repertoires. The authors suggested that the approach could potentially be generalized to other disease states and immunological phenotypes. In vitro tests confirmed that a few of the cytomegalovirus-associated TCR beta chains recognize cytomegalovirus antigens. In both the original and validation cohorts, the classifier was reported to diagnose cytomegalovirus status with high specificity and sensitivity. The study gave a list of around 170 TCR beta chains associated with cytomegalovirus.

This clone was detected a few times. The antigen it recognizes is unknown. No base-level quality is on record; no much larger clone is a single base apart. To prepare the library, the immunoSEQ multiplex PCR assay was applied. Per the source publication's procedure: A statistical classification framework was developed to diagnose cytomegalovirus status using the catalog of TCR beta chain sequences. This immuneACCESS table, as held by TCRdb, lists in-frame sequences with V and J called but not all clones. Of the missing ones, under half trace to an unresolved V gene in checked studies; the others have no known cause. V and J calls plus clone size are reproduced from that table; the DNA served to infer D and trimming. The sample data list about 220,000 clones, and about 83% of these were observed just once. The ten largest clones represent approximately 2.5% of the sample. Sequencing was performed on PBMCs. The receptor comes from a man aged 18-30 years in good health and CMV-seronegative.

CDR3 protein: CASSPRGLAGYEQYF. The bases read TGTGCCAGCTCACCAAGGGGACTAGCGGGATACGAGCAGTACTTC. Recombination joined TRBV18 with TRBJ2-7; 13 bases in the middle match TRBD2. The CDR3 covers 15 residues, taking in both the cysteine and the phenylalanine. The entry retains the CDR3 DNA only, 45 bases that are in frame from base 1. From a lookup of the germline V gene, CDR1 and CDR2 are KGHSH and LQKENI. Trimmed from V: 2 bases; trimmed from J: 4 bases; junction bases lacking a gene match: 2.